Listed here are 24 T cell receptor beta chains from one sample, sequenced in a study of post-analysis software for immune sequencing data. Study-wide results and caveats: In patients, roughly 5 TRBV segments were more frequent than in controls, with TRBV5-6, TRBV5-1 and TRBV20-1 among them.

Unique-molecular-identifier-tagged TCR beta cDNA libraries were used. TCRdb passed the PCR reads through MiXCR, listing each CDR3 protein once. The data show hundreds of thousands of distinct CDR3 sequences, 25% to 30% seen once. These receptors have no known antigen. The sequenced sample was blood. These receptors were taken from a girl aged 5 to 17 with multiple sclerosis.

The chain is built from TRBV20-1 and TRBJ2-1, with 14 nucleotides matching TRBD2. This CDR3 comprises 19 residues. CDR1 and CDR2 (germline): DFQATT, SNEGSKA (reference sequence). Trimming at V came to 1 base and at J to 4 bases, leaving 12 bases not matched to a gene. CDR3 nucleotide sequence: TGCAGTGCTAGAGTTAGGCCGGGACTAGCGGGAGATCTTTACAATGAGCAGTTCTTC. This encodes CSARVRPGLAGDLYNEQFF.

J is TRBJ2-7 and V is TRBV24-1; TRBD1 or TRBD2 may be the D gene (5 bases each). This CDR3 has 16 amino acids. Trimming pared 4 bases from V and 2 bases from J, leaving 17 bases between. Germline V CDR1 and CDR2: KGHDR, SFDVKD. The CDR3 loop is CATSDRGTIPPYEQYF. The CDR3, as DNA: TGTGCCACCAGTGACAGAGGGACGATTCCCCCCTACGAGCAGTACTTC.

The chain couples TRBV6-6 to TRBJ2-7; D not resolved. Germline loops: CDR1 MNHNY, CDR2 SVGAGI (reference sequence). The ends were cut back, 0 bases at V and 6 bases at J, with 15 bases in the middle. The CDR3 has 15 residues. CDR3 sequence: CASSYSSPQVGEQYF. The CDR3, as DNA: TGTGCCAGCAGTTACTCTTCACCCCAGGTTGGCGAGCAGTACTTC.

The chain uses TRBV12-3 or TRBV12-4 and TRBJ2-5, with D possibly being TRBD1 (6 bases). The CDR3 is 15 amino acids. V lost 6 bases and J lost 4, with 18 bases in between. The CDR3 DNA follows: TGTGCCAGCAGCCTGGTGGCGGGCAGGGGAGAGACCCAGTACTTC. This translates into CASSLVAGRGETQYF.

This chain links TRBV11-2 with TRBJ2-1; 7 nucleotides match TRBD2. The V gene's germline CDR1 is SGHAT and CDR2 FQNNGV. V shed 5 bases, J shed 3 bases, and the junction held 7 bases outside the gene matches. This CDR3 contains 15 residues. CDR3 DNA: TGTGCCAGCAGCCCCTCTGGCGGGGGCTACAATGAGCAGTTCTTC. Translated, it gives CASSPSGGGYNEQFF.

This clonotype occurred a few times. The chain couples TRBV3-1 to TRBJ1-2, with 7 bases identical to TRBD1. The CDR3 covers 14 residues. The ends lost 2 bases at V and 5 bases at J; junction bases unmatched: 5. Germline lookup yields CDR1 LGHDT and CDR2 YNNKEL (reference sequence). The CDR3 DNA reads as TGTGCCAGCAGCCAAATACAGGGGATTTATGGCTACACCTTC. Residues: CASSQIQGIYGYTF.

This clonotype has more than one count but fewer than ten. This chain joins TRBV7-2 and TRBJ2-3, with TRBD2 as a possible D gene (7 bases). Trimming left V 1 base short and J 10 bases short, with 21 bases between. Germline CDR1 SGHTA, CDR2 FQGNSA. The CDR3 loop spans 16 amino acids. CDR3 residues: CASSLVFAGARPSQYF. The DNA for the CDR3 is TGTGCCAGCAGCTTAGTGTTTGCGGGGGCCCGTCCCTCGCAGTATTTT.

CDR3 sequence reads: CASSLGTGGSTYEQYF. The CDR3 coding sequence is TGTGCCAGCAGCTTAGGAACTGGCGGGTCTACCTACGAGCAGTACTTC. The chain carries TRBV7-8 and TRBJ2-7, with D tentatively TRBD2 (5 bases). V was shortened by 1 base and J by 2 bases, with 15 bases between the two germline ends. CDR1 and CDR2 from the germline V gene are SGHVS and FQNEAQ. The CDR3 spans 16 residues.

Worth noting for this clonotype: A much bigger clone sits one base away, suggesting this may be a read error. The CDR3 DNA is TGCAGCGCCAAAGGGGGGCAGCTGTACCAAGAGACCCAGTTCTTC. This translates into CSAKGGQLYQETQFF. The chain carries TRBV29-1 and TRBJ2-5; possibly TRBD1 or TRBD2 for D (6 bases each). The last part of the DNA fits TRBJ2-1 better; the J call may be wrong. Per germline, CDR1 SQVTM and CDR2 ANQGSEA. The length of the CDR3 is 15 residues.

J is TRBJ2-3 and V is TRBV29-1; 9 bases are a match to TRBD1. The CDR3 length is 14 residues. With V trimmed by 6 bases and J by 0 bases, 4 bases remained unmatched. Germline CDR1 is SQVTM and CDR2 is ANQGSEA. The chain's CDR3 is CSVAGTGSTDTQYF. The DNA of the CDR3 is TGCAGCGTCGCCGGGACAGGGAGCACAGATACGCAGTATTTT.

A few counts support this clonotype. The J gene is TRBJ2-3, the V gene TRBV20-1, with a possible D match to TRBD1 (6 bases). This CDR3 is built from 15 residues. Germline V gene sequence: CDR1 DFQATT, CDR2 SNEGSKA (reference sequence). With 6 bases removed from V and 0 bases from J, the gap between germline ends came to 16 bases. The CDR3: CSASKVGTSTDTQYF. CDR3 bases: TGCAGTGCCTCAAAGGTCGGGACAAGCACAGATACGCAGTATTTT.

This clonotype was detected a few times. This chain joins TRBV20-1 and TRBJ1-6; D is perhaps TRBD1 (6 bases). V gave up 8 bases and J gave up 9 bases, with 14 bases separating them. This CDR3 comprises 12 residues. CDR1 DFQATT and CDR2 SNEGSKA come from the germline V gene (reference sequence). CDR3 nucleotides: TGCAGTAGCGGGTGGGGGGCTTCACCCCTCCACTTT. This codes for CSSGWGASPLHF.

This clonotype appeared once. The rearrangement joins TRBV20-1 to TRBJ2-7; 8 bases line up with TRBD2. The trim removed 0 bases at V and 3 bases at J, leaving 7 bases unmatched. Germline assignment: CDR1 DFQATT and CDR2 SNEGSKA (reference sequence). CDR3 length: 15 residues. The CDR3 loop reads CSARDTGGSNYEQYF. Here the CDR3 DNA reads TGCAGTGCTAGAGATACGGGAGGGTCTAACTACGAGCAGTACTTC.

This chain joins TRBV12-3 or TRBV12-4 and TRBJ1-6; no definite D call. The CDR3 has 9 residues. V lost 10 bases and J 13 bases, leaving 8 bases between the germline ends. The CDR3: CATRSPLHF. CDR3 DNA: TGTGCCACGCGGAGCCCCCTCCACTTT.

This clonotype was seen only a few times. The V gene is TRBV12-3 or TRBV12-4, the J gene TRBJ2-7, with TRBD1 identical over 7 bases. With 6 bases clipped from V and 5 bases from J, the junction kept 7 bases outside the gene matches. This CDR3 spans 13 amino acids. The CDR3 DNA follows: TGTGCCAGCAGCCTCGGGACAGTTAACGAGCAGTACTTC. Translation gives CASSLGTVNEQYF.

V gene TRBV3-1 combines with J gene TRBJ2-1, with TRBD2 identical over 7 bases. Unmatched junction bases numbered 5, after V lost 3 bases and J lost 15 bases. In germline, CDR1 is LGHDT, CDR2 YNNKEL (reference sequence). This CDR3 has 11 residues. The DNA of the CDR3 is TGTGCCAGCAGCCAGGGGGAGGGGCGGTTCTTC. The encoded protein is CASSQGEGRFF.

The chain combines TRBV5-5 with TRBJ2-7, with D possibly TRBD1 on 7 matching bases. This CDR3 region has 21 residues. V lost 0 bases to trimming and J lost 4 bases, with 32 bases between them. Germline-derived CDR1 and CDR2 are SGHKS and YYEKEE (reference sequence). In nucleotides, the CDR3 is TGTGCCAGCAGCTTGGCAGGGGGGCGACGGATTGGTGCGGCCGGATTTTACGAGCAGTACTTC. It specifies CASSLAGGRRIGAAGFYEQYF.

The gene calls are TRBV5-1 and TRBJ2-1; a possible D gene is TRBD2 (6 bases). Germline V gene data show CDR1 as SGHRS and CDR2 as YFSETQ. Trimming pared 4 bases from V and 1 base from J, leaving 12 bases between. This CDR3 is 15 amino acids long. CDR3 in amino acids: CASSEGTGSYNEQFF. Written as DNA, the CDR3 is TGCGCCAGCAGCGAAGGGACTGGATCCTACAATGAGCAGTTCTTC.

This clonotype was detected a few times. The chain links TRBV10-3 to TRBJ2-7; no reliable D call. Germline loops: CDR1 ENHRY, CDR2 SYGVKD. The CDR3 totals 13 residues. V dropped 0 bases and J dropped 3 bases, with 6 bases sitting between them. The CDR3 nucleotides are TGTGCCATCAGTGAGTCTTTAGTCTACGAGCAGTACTTC. It specifies CAISESLVYEQYF.

There are many counts of this clonotype. V gene TRBV9 combines with J gene TRBJ2-5, with TRBD2 matching 13 bases. The CDR3 runs 16 residues. J was trimmed by 5 bases and V by 3 bases; bases with no gene match: 7. CDR1 SGDLS and CDR2 YYNGEE come from the germline V gene. CDR3 sequence (DNA): TGTGCCAGCAGCGATGGGACTAGCGGGATGGGGGAGACCCAGTACTTC. Its protein product is CASSDGTSGMGETQYF.

V is TRBV11-2 and J is TRBJ2-4; D perhaps matches TRBD2 (5 bases). The J call could be wrong; TRBJ2-7 is a better fit for the DNA end. The CDR3 runs 15 residues. Germline V lookup: CDR1 SGHAT, CDR2 FQNNGV. CDR3 region: CASSSLGMEVYEQYF. CDR3 nucleotide sequence: TGTGCCAGCAGCTCCCTGGGGATGGAGGTCTACGAGCAGTACTTC.

This clonotype was counted at least ten times. This CDR3 reads CASSYGFTDEQFF. The CDR3 DNA reads TGTGCCAGCAGTTATGGTTTCACCGATGAGCAGTTCTTC. The J gene is TRBJ2-1, the V gene TRBV6-2 or TRBV6-3, with D uncertain. Germline CDR1 MNHEY, CDR2 SVGEGT. This CDR3 is 13 amino acids long. V was pared by 3 bases and J by 8 bases, with 11 bases between.

The J gene is TRBJ2-1, the V gene TRBV10-3; 9 positions agree with TRBD1. The J call is doubtful: the DNA matches TRBJ2-7 better. Germline CDR1 and CDR2: ENHRY and SYGVKD. The CDR3 is 15 amino acids. The CDR3 nucleotides are TGTGCCATCAGGGGGACAGGGAGCTCCTACAATGAGCAGTACTTC. Encoded protein: CAIRGTGSSYNEQYF.

This clonotype was recorded at least ten times. J is TRBJ2-7 and V is TRBV6-5; D is ambiguous. V was pared by 6 bases and J by 0 bases, with 15 bases between. In germline, CDR1 is MNHEY, CDR2 SVGAGI. The CDR3 totals 15 residues. This CDR3 is CASSPLGATSYEQYF. CDR3 in DNA: TGTGCCAGCAGCCCCCTTGGAGCGACCTCCTACGAGCAGTACTTC.